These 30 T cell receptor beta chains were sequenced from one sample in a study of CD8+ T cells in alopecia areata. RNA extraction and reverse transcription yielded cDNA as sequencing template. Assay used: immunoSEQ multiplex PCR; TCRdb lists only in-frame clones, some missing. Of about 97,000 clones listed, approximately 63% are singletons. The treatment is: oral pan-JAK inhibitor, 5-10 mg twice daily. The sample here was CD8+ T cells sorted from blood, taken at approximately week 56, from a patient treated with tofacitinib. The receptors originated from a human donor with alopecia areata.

In DNA form, the CDR3 reads TGTGCCAGCAGCTTGGGGTTAGCGGGGAATGAGCAGTTCTTC. Translated, it gives CASSLGLAGNEQFF. V usage is TRBV5-6 and J usage is TRBJ2-1, with 8 bases identical to TRBD2. Germline CDR1 SGHDT, CDR2 YYEEEE. After removal of 0 bases from V and 7 bases from J, the junction contained 3 bases not matched to a gene. This CDR3 region has 14 residues.

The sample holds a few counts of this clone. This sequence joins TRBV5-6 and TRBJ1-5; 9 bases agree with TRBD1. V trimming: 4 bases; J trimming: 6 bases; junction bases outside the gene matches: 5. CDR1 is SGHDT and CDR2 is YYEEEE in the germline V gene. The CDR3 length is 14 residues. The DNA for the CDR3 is TGTGCCAGCAGCAACGGACAGGGGAGTCAGCCCCAGCATTTT. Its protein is CASSNGQGSQPQHF.

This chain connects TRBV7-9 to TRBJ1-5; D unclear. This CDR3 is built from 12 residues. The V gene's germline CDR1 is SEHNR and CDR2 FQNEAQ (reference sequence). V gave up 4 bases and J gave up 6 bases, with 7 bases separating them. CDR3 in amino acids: CASSSDRQPQHF. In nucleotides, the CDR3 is TGTGCCAGCAGCTCGGACCGTCAGCCCCAGCATTTT.

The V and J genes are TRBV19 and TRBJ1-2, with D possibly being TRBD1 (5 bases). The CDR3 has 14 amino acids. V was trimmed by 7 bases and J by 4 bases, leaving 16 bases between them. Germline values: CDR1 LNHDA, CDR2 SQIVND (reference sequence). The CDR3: CASTPRGSSYGYTF. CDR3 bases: TGTGCCAGTACCCCTCGGGGCTCTTCCTATGGCTACACCTTC.

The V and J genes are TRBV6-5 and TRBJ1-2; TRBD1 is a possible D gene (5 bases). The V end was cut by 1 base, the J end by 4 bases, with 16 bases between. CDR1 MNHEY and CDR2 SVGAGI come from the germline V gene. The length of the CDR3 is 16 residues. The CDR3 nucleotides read TGTGCCAGCAGTTACTTTCGTAGACAGCAGCCCTATGGCTACACCTTC. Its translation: CASSYFRRQQPYGYTF.

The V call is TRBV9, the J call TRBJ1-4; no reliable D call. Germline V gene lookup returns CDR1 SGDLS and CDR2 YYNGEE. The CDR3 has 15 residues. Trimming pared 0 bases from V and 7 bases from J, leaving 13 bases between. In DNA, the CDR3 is TGTGCCAGCAGCGTAGACAGTTCCCTCAGTGAAAAACTGTTTTTT. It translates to CASSVDSSLSEKLFF.

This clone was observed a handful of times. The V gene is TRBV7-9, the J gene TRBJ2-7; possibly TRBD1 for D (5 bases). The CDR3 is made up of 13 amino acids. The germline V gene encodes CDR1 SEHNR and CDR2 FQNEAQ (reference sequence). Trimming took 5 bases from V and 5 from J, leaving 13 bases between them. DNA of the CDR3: TGTGCCAGCAGCCAGCAGGGTTCCCACGAGCAGTACTTC. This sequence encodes CASSQQGSHEQYF.

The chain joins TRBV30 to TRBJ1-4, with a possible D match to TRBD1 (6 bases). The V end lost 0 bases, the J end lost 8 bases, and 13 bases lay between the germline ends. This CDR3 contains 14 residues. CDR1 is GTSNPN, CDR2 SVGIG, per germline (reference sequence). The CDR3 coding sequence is TGTGCCTGGAGTGTTGTTGGGGGCGGCGAAAAACTGTTTTTT. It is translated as CAWSVVGGGEKLFF.

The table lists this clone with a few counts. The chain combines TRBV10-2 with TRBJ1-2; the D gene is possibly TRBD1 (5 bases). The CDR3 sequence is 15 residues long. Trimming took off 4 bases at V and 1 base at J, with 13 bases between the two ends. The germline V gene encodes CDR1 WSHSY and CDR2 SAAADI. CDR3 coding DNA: TGCGCCAGCAGTGTCACGACAGATATTAACTATGGCTACACCTTC. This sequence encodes CASSVTTDINYGYTF.

This CDR3 is CASSQDPSFSGYTF. The CDR3 bases are TGTGCCAGCAGCCAAGATCCTAGCTTTAGTGGCTACACCTTC. This chain links TRBV4-2 with TRBJ1-2; D ambiguous. Germline CDR1 LGHNA, CDR2 YNFKEQ. V shed 0 bases and J shed 7 bases, with 12 bases lying between them. CDR3 length equals 14 residues.

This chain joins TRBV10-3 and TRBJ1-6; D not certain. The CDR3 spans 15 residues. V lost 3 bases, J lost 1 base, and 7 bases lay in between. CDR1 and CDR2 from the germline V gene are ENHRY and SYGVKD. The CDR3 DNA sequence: TGTGCCATCAGTGACGAGGGATCCTATAATTCACCCCTCCACTTT. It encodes CAISDEGSYNSPLHF.

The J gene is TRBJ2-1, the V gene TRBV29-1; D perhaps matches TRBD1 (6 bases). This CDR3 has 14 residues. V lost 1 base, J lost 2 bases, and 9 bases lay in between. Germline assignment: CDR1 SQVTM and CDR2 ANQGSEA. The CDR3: CSVEAGATYNEQFF. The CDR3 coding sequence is TGCAGCGTTGAAGCAGGGGCCACCTACAATGAGCAGTTCTTC.

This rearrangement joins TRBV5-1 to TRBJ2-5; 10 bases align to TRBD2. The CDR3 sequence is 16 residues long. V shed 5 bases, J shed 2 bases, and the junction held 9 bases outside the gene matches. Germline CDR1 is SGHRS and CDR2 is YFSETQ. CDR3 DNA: TGCGCCAGCAGGTTTACTAGCGGGACTGTACAAGAGACCCAGTACTTC. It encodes CASRFTSGTVQETQYF.

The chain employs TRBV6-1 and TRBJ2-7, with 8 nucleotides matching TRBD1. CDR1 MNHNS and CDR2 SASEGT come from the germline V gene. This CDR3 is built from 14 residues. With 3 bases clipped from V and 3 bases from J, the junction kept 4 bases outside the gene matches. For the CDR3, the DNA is TGTGCCAGCAGTGAGACAGGGGAGCTCTACGAGCAGTACTTC. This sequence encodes CASSETGELYEQYF.

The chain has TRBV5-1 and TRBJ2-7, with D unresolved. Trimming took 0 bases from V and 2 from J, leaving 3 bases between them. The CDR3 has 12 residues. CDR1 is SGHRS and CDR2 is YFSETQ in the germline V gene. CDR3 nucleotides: TGCGCCAGCAGCTTGGTTCCCTACGAGCAGTACTTC. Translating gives CASSLVPYEQYF.

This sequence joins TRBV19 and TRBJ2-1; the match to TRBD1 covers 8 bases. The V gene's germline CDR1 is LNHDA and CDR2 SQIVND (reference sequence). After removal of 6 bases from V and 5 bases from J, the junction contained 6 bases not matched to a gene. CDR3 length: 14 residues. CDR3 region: CASSATGVHNEQFF. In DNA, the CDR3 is TGTGCCAGTAGCGCGACAGGGGTCCACAATGAGCAGTTCTTC.

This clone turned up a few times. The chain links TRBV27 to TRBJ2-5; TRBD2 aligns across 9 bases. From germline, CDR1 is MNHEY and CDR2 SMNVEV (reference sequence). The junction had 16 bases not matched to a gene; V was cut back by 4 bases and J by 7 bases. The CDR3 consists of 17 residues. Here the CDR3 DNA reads TGTGCCAGCAGTTGGTATAGCGGGGGAATCTTCCATGGGACCCAGTACTTC. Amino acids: CASSWYSGGIFHGTQYF.

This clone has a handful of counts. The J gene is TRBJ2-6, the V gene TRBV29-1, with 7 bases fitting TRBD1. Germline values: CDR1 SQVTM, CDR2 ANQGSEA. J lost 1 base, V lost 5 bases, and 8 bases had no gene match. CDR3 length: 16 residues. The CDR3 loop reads CSVTTGTLSGANVLTF. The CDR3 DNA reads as TGCAGCGTTACGACAGGGACGCTTTCTGGGGCCAACGTCCTGACTTTC.

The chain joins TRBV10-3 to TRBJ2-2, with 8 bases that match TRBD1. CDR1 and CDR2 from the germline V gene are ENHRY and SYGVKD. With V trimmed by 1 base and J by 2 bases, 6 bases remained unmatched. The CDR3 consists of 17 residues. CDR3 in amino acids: CAISEWGTGENTGELFF. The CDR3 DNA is TGTGCCATCAGTGAGTGGGGGACAGGAGAAAACACCGGGGAGCTGTTTTTT.

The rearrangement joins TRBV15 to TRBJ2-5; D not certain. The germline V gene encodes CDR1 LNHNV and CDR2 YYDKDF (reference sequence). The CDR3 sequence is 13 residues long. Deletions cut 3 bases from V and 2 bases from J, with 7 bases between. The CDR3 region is CATSSDWQETQYF. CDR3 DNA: TGTGCCACCAGCAGCGACTGGCAAGAGACCCAGTACTTC.

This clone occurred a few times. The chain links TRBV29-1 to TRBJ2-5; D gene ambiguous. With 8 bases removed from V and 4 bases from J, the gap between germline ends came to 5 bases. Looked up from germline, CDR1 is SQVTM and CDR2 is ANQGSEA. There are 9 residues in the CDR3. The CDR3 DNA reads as TGCAGCTTCGGAGAGACCCAGTACTTC. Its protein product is CSFGETQYF.

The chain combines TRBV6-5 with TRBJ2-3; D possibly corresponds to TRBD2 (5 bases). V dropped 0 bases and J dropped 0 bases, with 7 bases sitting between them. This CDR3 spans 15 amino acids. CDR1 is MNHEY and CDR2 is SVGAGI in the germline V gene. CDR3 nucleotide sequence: TGTGCCAGCAGTTACTCCGGGGTTAGCACAGATACGCAGTATTTT. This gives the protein CASSYSGVSTDTQYF.

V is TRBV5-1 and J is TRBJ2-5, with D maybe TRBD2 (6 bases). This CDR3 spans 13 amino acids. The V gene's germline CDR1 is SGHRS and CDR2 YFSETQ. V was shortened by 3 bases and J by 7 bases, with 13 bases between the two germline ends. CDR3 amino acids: CASSYTSLATQYF. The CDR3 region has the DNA TGCGCCAGCAGCTATACTAGCTTAGCGACCCAGTACTTC.

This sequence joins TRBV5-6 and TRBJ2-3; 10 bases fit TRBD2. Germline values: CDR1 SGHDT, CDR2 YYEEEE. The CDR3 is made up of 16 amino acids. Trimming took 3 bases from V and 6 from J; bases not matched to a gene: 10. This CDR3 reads CASSYPTSGPGDTQYF. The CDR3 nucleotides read TGTGCCAGCAGCTACCCGACTAGCGGGCCCGGGGATACGCAGTATTTT. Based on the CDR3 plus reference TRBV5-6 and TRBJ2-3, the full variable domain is DAGVTQSPTHLIKTRGQQVTLRCSPKSGHDTVSWYQQALGQGPQFIFQYYEEEERQRGNFPDRFSGHQFPNYSSELNVNALLLGDSALYLCASSYPTSGPGDTQYFGPGTRLTVL.

The CDR3 here is CASSPLEPTGVETQYF. Here the CDR3 DNA reads TGTGCCAGCAGTCCCCTCGAGCCGACAGGGGTAGAGACCCAGTACTTC. This chain joins TRBV27 and TRBJ2-5; TRBD1 agrees at 8 bases. V gave up 5 bases and J gave up 4 bases; unmatched junction bases: 12. The CDR3 covers 16 residues. Germline V gene sequence: CDR1 MNHEY, CDR2 SMNVEV (reference sequence).

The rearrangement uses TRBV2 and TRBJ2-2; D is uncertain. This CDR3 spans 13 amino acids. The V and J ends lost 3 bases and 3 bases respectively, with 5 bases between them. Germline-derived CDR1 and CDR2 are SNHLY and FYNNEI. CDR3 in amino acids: CASSDGHTGELFF. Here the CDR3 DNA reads TGTGCCAGCAGTGACGGACACACCGGGGAGCTGTTTTTT.

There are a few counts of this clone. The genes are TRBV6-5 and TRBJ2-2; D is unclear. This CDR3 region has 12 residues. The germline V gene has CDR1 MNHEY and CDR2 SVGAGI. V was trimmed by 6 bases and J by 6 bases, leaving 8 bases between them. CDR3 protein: CASSLRPGELFF. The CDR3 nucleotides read TGTGCCAGCAGCCTCCGTCCCGGGGAGCTGTTTTTT.

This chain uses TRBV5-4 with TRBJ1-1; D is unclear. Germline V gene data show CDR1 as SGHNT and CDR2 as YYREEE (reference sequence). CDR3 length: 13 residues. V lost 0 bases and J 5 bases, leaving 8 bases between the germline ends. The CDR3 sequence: CASSLGRGTEAFF. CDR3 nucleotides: TGTGCCAGCAGCTTGGGCCGTGGGACTGAAGCTTTCTTT.

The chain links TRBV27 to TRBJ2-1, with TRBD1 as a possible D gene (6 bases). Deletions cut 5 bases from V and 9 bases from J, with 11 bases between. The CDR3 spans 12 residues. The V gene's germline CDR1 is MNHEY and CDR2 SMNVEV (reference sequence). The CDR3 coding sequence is TGTGCCAGCAGTGAAGGGACAATTGAGCAGTTCTTC. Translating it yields CASSEGTIEQFF.

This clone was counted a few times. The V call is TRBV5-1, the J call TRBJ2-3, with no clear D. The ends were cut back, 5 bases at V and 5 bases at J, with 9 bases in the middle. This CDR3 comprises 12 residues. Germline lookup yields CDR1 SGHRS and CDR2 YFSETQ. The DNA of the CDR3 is TGCGCCAGCAGTCAAAACAAAGATACGCAGTATTTT. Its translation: CASSQNKDTQYF.